Below, one T cell receptor (beta chain) is given with its context. Deletions cut 0 bases from V and 3 bases from J, with 8 bases between. The CDR3 totals 15 residues. Germline CDR1 and CDR2: LNHNV and YYDKDF (reference sequence). Via MiXCR, TCRdb re-called the 5' RACE reads, giving one row per CDR3 protein. The table has 50,000 to 60,000 distinct CDR3 sequences, about 6.6% seen once. This sample was taken from a study of T cells after yellow fever vaccination. The source of this sequence is a man between 18 and 35 years old who received the YFV17D yellow fever vaccine. This material consisted of CD8+ T cells not binding an NS4B(214-222) dextramer, sorted from PBMCs, taken about 49 days after the first yellow fever vaccination. This chain joins TRBV15 and TRBJ1-4; TRBD1 is a possible D gene (5 bases). CDR3 region: CATSREWGSNEKLFF. CDR3 DNA sequence: TGTGCCACCAGCAGAGAATGGGGCTCTAATGAAAAACTGTTTTTT.